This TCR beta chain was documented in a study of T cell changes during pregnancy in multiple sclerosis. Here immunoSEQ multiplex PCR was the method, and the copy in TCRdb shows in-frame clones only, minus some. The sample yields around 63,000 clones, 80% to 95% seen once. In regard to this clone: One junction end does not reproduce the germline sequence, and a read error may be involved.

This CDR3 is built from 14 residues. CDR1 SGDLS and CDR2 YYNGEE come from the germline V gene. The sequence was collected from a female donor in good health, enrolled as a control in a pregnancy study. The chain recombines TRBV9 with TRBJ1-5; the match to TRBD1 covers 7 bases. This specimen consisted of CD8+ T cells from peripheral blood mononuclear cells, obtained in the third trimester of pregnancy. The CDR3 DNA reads TGTGCCAGCAGCGGGACAGGTAGCGATCAGCCCCAGCATTTT. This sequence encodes CASSGTGSDQPQHF.